What follows is one TCR beta chain and its context. The antigen remains unidentified. The data originate from a study of beta chain features in type 1 diabetes. Sequencing targeted expressed TCRB transcripts, as all isolated RNA had been reverse transcribed. This table comes from immunoSEQ multiplex PCR, and its TCRdb copy is limited to in-frame clones, with some not included. Here the sample spans 150,000 to 200,000 clones, around 9% being singletons. Study results and caveats: All four CD4+ subsets of Type 1 diabetes patients contained TCRB CDR3s that were moderately but significantly shorter.

Trimming removed 7 bases at V and 0 bases at J, with 18 bases between. The germline CDR1 and CDR2 sequences are SGHAT and FQNNGV. This CDR3 contains 16 residues. This chain connects TRBV11-2 to TRBJ1-1; D is unclear. Material: central memory CD4+ T cells from blood. The source is a woman in her thirties with type 1 diabetes. CDR3 residues: CASTLADPGMNTEAFF. The CDR3 bases are TGTGCCAGCACCCTAGCGGACCCGGGGATGAACACTGAAGCTTTCTTT.